This T cell receptor (beta chain) appears in the sequencing data of a study of CD8 T cells in Susac syndrome. CDR3 length: 15 residues. In germline, CDR1 is MNHEY, CDR2 SMNVEV (reference sequence). The V and J ends lost 4 bases and 4 bases respectively, with 17 bases between them. Random hexamers were used to reverse transcribe about 0.5 to 1 ug of RNA. The authors amplified TCR beta CDR3 across 54 Vbeta and 13 Jbeta using immunoSEQ multiplex PCR. TCRdb used MiXCR to reprocess the immunoSEQ multiplex PCR reads, holding one entry per CDR3 protein. This sample has about 140,000 distinct CDR3 sequences, with approximately 95% found just once.

The clonotype originates from a human donor in good health. The chain combines TRBV27 with TRBJ2-7, with a weak D call TRBD2 (6 bases). Sequencing used CD8+ T cells from PBMCs. The CDR3 region has the DNA TGTGCCAGCAGTTCCACCGCCGGGAGCTCATACGAGCAGTACTTC. Translated: CASSSTAGSSYEQYF.